A single sample gave rise to the 19 T cell receptor beta chains below, sequenced in a study of post-analysis software for immune sequencing data. cDNA libraries for TCR beta contained unique molecular identifiers. TCRdb re-derived calls from the PCR reads in MiXCR, one entry per CDR3 protein. The sample has about 770,000 distinct CDR3 sequences; just over 45% are singletons. General study points: Five TRBV segments occurring more often in patients than controls included TRBV5-6, TRBV5-1 and TRBV20-1.

The antigens these receptors bind are not known. The source material was blood. The source of these receptors is a girl aged 10-17 years with multiple sclerosis.

The chain recombines TRBV11-1 with TRBJ2-1; D gene uncertain. The germline gives CDR1 SGHAT, CDR2 FQDESV (reference sequence). Deletions cut 2 bases from V and 0 bases from J, with 8 bases between. The CDR3 consists of 15 residues. The CDR3 sequence: CASSLYRASYNEQFF. Here the CDR3 DNA reads TGTGCCAGCAGCTTATACAGAGCCTCCTACAATGAGCAGTTCTTC.

This clonotype turned up a few times. The rearrangement links TRBV7-2 to TRBJ2-6; D not certain. CDR1 and CDR2 from the germline V gene are SGHTA and FQGNSA. The CDR3 spans 15 residues. With 1 base removed from V and 14 bases from J, the gap between germline ends came to 18 bases. The chain's CDR3 is CASSLDGQTALFLTF. The CDR3 bases are TGTGCCAGCAGCTTAGATGGTCAGACCGCTCTATTCCTGACTTTC. Full variable domain (remainder filled in from reference TRBV7-2 and TRBJ2-6): GAGVSQSPSNKVTEKGKDVELRCDPISGHTALYWYRQSLGQGLEFLIYFQGNSAPDKSGLPSDRFSAERTGGSVSTLTIQRTQQEDSAVYLCASSLDGQTALFLTFGAGSRLTVL.

The chain carries TRBV3-1 and TRBJ2-1; the D call may be TRBD1 or TRBD2 (5 bases each). The CDR3 has 16 residues. Germline CDR1 and CDR2: LGHDT and YNNKEL (reference sequence). The V gene lost 1 base and the J gene lost 1 base, with 11 bases spanning the gap. The CDR3 nucleotides are TGTGCCAGCAGCCAAGTGTCAGAGGGGTCCTACAATGAGCAGTTCTTC. Translation gives CASSQVSEGSYNEQFF.

This clonotype turned up a few times. The J gene is TRBJ2-4, the V gene TRBV18; TRBD1 might be the D (6 bases). The CDR3 runs 13 residues. V lost 6 bases to trimming and J lost 8 bases, with 14 bases between them. Per the germline V gene, CDR1 is KGHSH and CDR2 is LQKENI. CDR3 DNA sequence: TGTGCCAGCTCCCCCGACAGGTGGGACATTCAGTACTTC. Translated: CASSPDRWDIQYF.

The V gene is TRBV5-1, the J gene TRBJ1-1; D call uncertain. CDR3 length: 13 amino acids. Germline loops: CDR1 SGHRS, CDR2 YFSETQ. Trimming stripped 2 bases from V and 3 bases from J, with 8 bases between. CDR3 DNA sequence: TGCGCCAGCAGCTTTTCCGTGTACACTGAAGCTTTCTTT. This gives the protein CASSFSVYTEAFF.

CDR3 bases: TGTGCCAGCAGCCTACTAGCGGGAGGGTACACAGATACGCAGTATTTT. Its protein product is CASSLLAGGYTDTQYF. The chain joins TRBV2 to TRBJ2-3; 13 nucleotides agree with TRBD2. Losses at the gene ends were 6 bases for V and 2 bases for J; bases not matched to a gene: 5. Germline loops: CDR1 SNHLY, CDR2 FYNNEI. The length of the CDR3 is 16 residues.

The J gene is TRBJ1-2, the V gene TRBV7-8; a weak D match, TRBD1 (5 bases). V was clipped by 5 bases and J by 3 bases, with 28 bases between them. The CDR3 runs to 19 residues. Germline V gene data show CDR1 as SGHVS and CDR2 as FQNEAQ. CDR3 sequence reads: CASSQHAGTNLLGDYGYTF. For the CDR3, the DNA is TGTGCCAGCAGCCAACACGCCGGGACTAACCTCCTTGGGGACTATGGCTACACCTTC. Full variable domain (rest looked up from reference TRBV7-8 and TRBJ1-2): GAGVSQSPRYKVAKRGQDVALRCDPISGHVSLFWYQQALGQGPEFLTYFQNEAQLDKSGLPSDRFFAERPEGSVSTLKIQRTQQEDSAVYLCASSQHAGTNLLGDYGYTFGSGTRLTVV.

V and J are TRBV20-1 and TRBJ2-7, with D possibly TRBD2 on 6 matching bases. This CDR3 comprises 14 residues. V was cut by 0 bases and J by 2 bases, with 11 bases left in between. CDR1 is DFQATT and CDR2 is SNEGSKA in the germline V gene (reference sequence). The CDR3 nucleotides read TGCAGTGCTAGAGATCGGGGAGGCGCCTACGAGCAGTACTTC. Residues: CSARDRGGAYEQYF.

The V and J genes are TRBV10-3 and TRBJ1-1; D is unresolved. V lost 0 bases to trimming and J lost 3 bases, with 11 bases between them. Germline V gives CDR1 ENHRY, CDR2 SYGVKD. The CDR3 sequence is 15 residues long. This CDR3 is CAISESRGKDTEAFF. The CDR3 DNA reads as TGTGCCATCAGTGAGTCGCGAGGCAAGGACACTGAAGCTTTCTTT.

The chain is built from TRBV6-1 and TRBJ1-2; D uncertain. The CDR3 is 13 residues long. Germline V gives CDR1 MNHNS, CDR2 SASEGT. Trimming took off 4 bases at V and 3 bases at J, with 9 bases between the two ends. Here the CDR3 reads CASSGGGHYGYTF. The CDR3 DNA reads TGTGCCAGCAGTGGAGGCGGCCACTATGGCTACACCTTC.

The sample holds one count of this clonotype. This chain uses TRBV10-3 with TRBJ2-7; 9 bases line up with TRBD2. V lost 2 bases, J lost 2 bases, and 1 base stayed unmatched. The CDR3 covers 14 residues. Germline V gene sequence: CDR1 ENHRY, CDR2 SYGVKD. This chain's CDR3 is CAISERLAAYEQYF. Here the CDR3 DNA reads TGTGCCATCAGTGAGCGACTAGCGGCCTACGAGCAGTACTTC.

The chain combines TRBV20-1 with TRBJ2-7; TRBD2 matches at 8 bases. The V gene's germline CDR1 is DFQATT and CDR2 SNEGSKA (reference sequence). V lost 3 bases to trimming and J lost 4 bases; unmatched junction nucleotides: 5. CDR3 length equals 13 residues. The CDR3 sequence is CSARGAGEYEQYF. The CDR3, as DNA: TGCAGTGCTAGGGGAGCGGGAGAGTACGAGCAGTACTTC.

This rearrangement joins TRBV29-1 to TRBJ2-1; the match to TRBD2 covers 13 bases. The junction had 6 bases not matched to a gene; V was cut back by 5 bases and J by 2 bases. The CDR3 has 16 residues. Germline V lookup: CDR1 SQVTM, CDR2 ANQGSEA. As DNA, the CDR3 is TGCAGCGTTTGGACTAGCGGGAGACTGACCTACAATGAGCAGTTCTTC. Translation gives CSVWTSGRLTYNEQFF.

In this sample, this clonotype turned up a few times. J is TRBJ2-1 and V is TRBV29-1, with 7 nucleotides matching TRBD1. The length of the CDR3 is 13 residues. The V and J ends lost 4 bases and 8 bases, in that order; junction bases with no gene match: 8. Germline lookup yields CDR1 SQVTM and CDR2 ANQGSEA. CDR3 coding DNA: TGCAGCGTTGGGAACGACAGGGTGTATGAGCAGTTCTTC. Encoded protein: CSVGNDRVYEQFF.

The chain combines TRBV5-5 with TRBJ1-1; D gene ambiguous. CDR3 length equals 15 residues. Trimming pared 0 bases from V and 5 bases from J, leaving 14 bases between. Germline assignment: CDR1 SGHKS and CDR2 YYEKEE (reference sequence). The CDR3 protein is CASSLGVPGATEAFF. The CDR3 nucleotides are TGTGCCAGCAGCTTGGGGGTCCCGGGCGCTACTGAAGCTTTCTTT.

There are a few counts of this clonotype. The chain recombines TRBV3-1 with TRBJ1-1; no reliable D call. This CDR3 spans 13 amino acids. The V end lost 3 bases, the J end lost 0 bases, and 5 bases lay between the germline ends. Germline V gene sequence: CDR1 LGHDT, CDR2 YNNKEL (reference sequence). CDR3 sequence (DNA): TGTGCCAGCAGCCAGGGGTTGAACACTGAAGCTTTCTTT. Protein product: CASSQGLNTEAFF. Complete variable domain (other parts from reference TRBV3-1 and TRBJ1-1): DTAVSQTPKYLVTQMGNDKSIKCEQNLGHDTMYWYKQDSKKFLKIMFSYNNKELIINETVPNRFSPKSPDKAHLNLHINSLELGDSAVYFCASSQGLNTEAFFGQGTRLTVV.

The chain couples TRBV12-3 or TRBV12-4 to TRBJ2-7; 14 nucleotides line up with TRBD2. The V and J ends lost 6 bases and 7 bases, in that order; junction bases with no gene match: 14. CDR3 length equals 17 residues. The CDR3 loop is CASSRTSGRPSYNEQYF. CDR3 nucleotide sequence: TGTGCCAGCAGCCGGACTAGCGGGAGGCCAAGCTACAATGAGCAGTACTTC.

This chain links TRBV6-1 with TRBJ2-1; 15 bases are a match to TRBD2. V dropped 1 base and J dropped 0; count of bases not matched to a gene: 4. Germline V gene data show CDR1 as MNHNS and CDR2 as SASEGT. This CDR3 is 19 amino acids long. The CDR3 sequence: CASSEGTSGRVSSYNEQFF. The CDR3 nucleotides are TGTGCCAGCAGTGAAGGGACTAGCGGGAGGGTAAGCTCCTACAATGAGCAGTTCTTC.

The chain recombines TRBV20-1 with TRBJ2-5, with 10 bases that match TRBD2. Germline CDR1 and CDR2: DFQATT and SNEGSKA (reference sequence). V trimming: 2 bases; J trimming: 4 bases; junction bases outside the gene matches: 10. This CDR3 comprises 16 residues. The CDR3 sequence: CSARIPSGSSRETQYF. The CDR3 DNA sequence: TGCAGTGCTAGAATCCCTAGCGGGAGTAGTAGAGAGACCCAGTACTTC.